This note documents a single T cell receptor beta chain sequence. As yet, its antigen is unknown. The data stem from a study of OX40 agonist ivuxolimab in advanced cancers. Study-level information: A diagnosis of hepatocellular carcinoma, melanoma, renal cell or head and neck cancer was present in dose-escalation patients. From about 23 to 85 years was the age range, with a mean of around 54 years, and about 83% were male.

The germline V gene encodes CDR1 SEHNR and CDR2 FQNEAQ (reference sequence). CDR3 length: 15 amino acids. Trimming pared 5 bases from V and 1 base from J, leaving 14 bases between. TCRdb keeps only in-frame clones here, not all; method: immunoSEQ multiplex PCR. The table has under 40,000 clones, roughly 87% seen once. Study-wide findings and caveats: Clonal expansion from baseline to week 6 occurred in both CD4+ and CD8+ T cells.

Sampling of blood occurred at baseline, cycle 4 day 1, and cycle 7 day 1. The starting material was CD4+ or CD8+ T cells sorted from blood, obtained in a trial of the OX40 agonist ivuxolimab. The clonotype was recovered from an adult with an advanced solid tumor such as melanoma, head and neck, liver or kidney cancer. The chain joins TRBV7-9 to TRBJ1-1; D remains unclear. In nucleotides, the CDR3 is TGTGCCAGCAGCCCCATTGGTCCAGGGAACACTGAAGCTTTCTTT. Its protein product is CASSPIGPGNTEAFF.